Below are 10 T cell receptor beta chains sequenced from a single sample in a study of T cell repertoires in cytomegalovirus infection. TCRdb re-called the reads through MiXCR, storing one row per CDR3 protein. The sample lists more than 500,000 distinct CDR3 sequences; 15% to 20% were seen once. Sequencing was done on a sample of CD8+ T cells from PBMCs. The origin of the receptors is a human donor in good health (CMV status not recorded). Some clones in this sample may be carry-over from other donors' samples.

This clonotype was observed a handful of times. V is TRBV5-6 and J is TRBJ2-1, with 8 bases lining up with TRBD2. The CDR3 is 15 residues long. Unmatched junction bases numbered 7, after V lost 2 bases and J lost 6 bases. The germline V gene has CDR1 SGHDT and CDR2 YYEEEE. The CDR3 is CASSFGAGGRNEQFF. DNA for the CDR3: TGTGCCAGCAGCTTCGGGGCGGGGGGCCGCAATGAGCAGTTCTTC.

This clonotype was detected a few times. The chain links TRBV5-1 to TRBJ1-5; D possibly corresponds to TRBD1 (5 bases). The CDR3 totals 15 residues. Germline V gene sequence: CDR1 SGHRS, CDR2 YFSETQ. V shed 4 bases and J shed 2 bases, with 13 bases lying between them. CDR3 in DNA: TGCGCCAGCAGCCCCGACCTAGGGGGCAATCAGCCCCAGCATTTT. It translates to CASSPDLGGNQPQHF.

This clonotype was seen repeatedly, ten times or more. V is TRBV27 and J is TRBJ1-1; D might be TRBD1 (6 bases). V shed 4 bases and J shed 3 bases, with 12 bases lying between them. Germline CDR1 is MNHEY and CDR2 is SMNVEV (reference sequence). There are 14 residues in the CDR3. CDR3 amino acids: CASSSNRAYTEAFF. Here the CDR3 DNA reads TGTGCCAGCAGTTCGAACAGGGCCTACACTGAAGCTTTCTTT.

This clonotype was seen a handful of times. V usage is TRBV4-1 and J usage is TRBJ2-5, with D possibly being TRBD1 (6 bases). The CDR3 contains 17 residues. The germline CDR1 and CDR2 sequences are MGHRA and YSYEKL. V lost 3 bases to trimming and J lost 1 base, with 18 bases between them. This CDR3 reads CASSHPRDTIGQETQYF. The CDR3 DNA reads TGCGCCAGCAGCCACCCCCGGGACACGATCGGCCAAGAGACCCAGTACTTC.

This clonotype has a count of ten or more. J is TRBJ2-1 and V is TRBV11-2, with a tentative D call TRBD2 (5 bases). Looked up from germline, CDR1 is SGHAT and CDR2 is FQNNGV. The CDR3 has 16 amino acids. Trimming took off 1 base at V and 7 bases at J, with 17 bases between the two ends. Here the CDR3 DNA reads TGTGCCAGCAGCTTAGCAGCGACGGCGGGTGGGAATGAGCAGTTCTTC. Translating it yields CASSLAATAGGNEQFF.

This clonotype has only a few counts. The rearrangement uses TRBV4-1 and TRBJ2-7; TRBD1 or TRBD2 may be the D gene (5 bases each). CDR3 length: 15 residues. Germline V gene data show CDR1 as MGHRA and CDR2 as YSYEKL. V lost 1 base to trimming and J lost 5 bases, with 15 bases between them. Written as DNA, the CDR3 is TGCGCCAGCAGCCAAGGAGGGGCTAGCTATAACGAGCAGTACTTC. This sequence encodes CASSQGGASYNEQYF.

This clonotype was picked up one time. Since a much larger clone is just one base distant, this may be a read error. The CDR3 sequence is CASTAGVGYVYTF. In DNA form, the CDR3 reads TGTGCCAGCACCGCAGGGGTGGGCTATGTCTACACCTTC. The rearrangement joins TRBV27 to TRBJ1-2, with D perhaps TRBD1 (6 bases). CDR3 length equals 13 residues. Germline V gene data show CDR1 as MNHEY and CDR2 as SMNVEV (reference sequence).

This clonotype has at least ten counts. The chain joins TRBV7-9 to TRBJ2-7, with D hard to call. The CDR3 runs to 13 residues. Trimming removed 3 bases at V and 1 base at J, with 7 bases between. The germline V gene encodes CDR1 SEHNR and CDR2 FQNEAQ (reference sequence). The CDR3 DNA follows: TGTGCCAGCAGCTTTGCAGGATCCTACGAGCAGTACTTC. Translating gives CASSFAGSYEQYF.

This clonotype turned up a few times. The chain couples TRBV5-1 to TRBJ1-1, with D tentatively TRBD1 (5 bases). This CDR3 has 13 amino acids. Looked up from germline, CDR1 is SGHRS and CDR2 is YFSETQ. Trimming left V 4 bases short and J 3 bases short, with 10 bases between. CDR3 DNA: TGCGCCAGCAGCCCGGAAGGGGACACTGAAGCTTTCTTT. Encoded protein: CASSPEGDTEAFF.

This clonotype was counted between two and nine times. The gene calls are TRBV5-1 and TRBJ2-1; D ambiguous. The germline V gene has CDR1 SGHRS and CDR2 YFSETQ. The CDR3 runs 13 residues. V gave up 0 bases and J gave up 6 bases, with 7 bases separating them. The chain's CDR3 is CASSLVVVNEQFF. CDR3 coding DNA: TGCGCCAGCAGCTTGGTTGTCGTCAATGAGCAGTTCTTC.